Sequencing of this T cell receptor (beta chain) was carried out in a study of T cell changes during pregnancy in multiple sclerosis. Assay used: immunoSEQ multiplex PCR; TCRdb lists only in-frame clones, some missing. This table has 30,000 to 40,000 clones, around 90% appearing once. The CDR3 is made up of 13 amino acids. Germline loops: CDR1 SGHDT, CDR2 YYEEEE. Trimming left V 3 bases short and J 0 bases short, with 6 bases between. This sequence was found in a female donor with multiple sclerosis, enrolled in a pregnancy study. The sample consisted of CD4+ T cells from peripheral blood mononuclear cells, taken in the second trimester of pregnancy. The chain is built from TRBV5-6 and TRBJ1-1, with D possibly matching TRBD1 (5 bases). This chain's CDR3 is CASSSQVNTEAFF. The DNA of the CDR3 is TGTGCCAGCAGCTCACAGGTGAACACTGAAGCTTTCTTT.